Listed below are T cell receptor beta chains from one sample, sequenced in a study of T cell responses to AZD1222 COVID-19 vaccine. Only in-frame clones appear in the TCRdb table, and some are missing; sequencing was by immunoSEQ multiplex PCR. The data contain 150,000 to 200,000 clones, approximately 92% of them singletons. The input for sequencing was peripheral blood, taken on day 0 of AZD1222 vaccination. The receptors derive from an adult in good health. The CDR3 runs from the conserved cysteine through the conserved F or W. Fields, in order: D gene, V gene, clone size, J gene, CDR3 DNA, CDR3 protein. A D gene is named only where the DNA matches it firmly. Clone size is not always given. Where it is, it says once, few, many or a class for expanded clones.

D: NA; V: TRBV11-1; size: NA; J: TRBJ2-7; DNA: TGTGCCAGCAGTTGGACAGACTCCTACGAGCAGTACTTC; CDR3: CASSWTDSYEQYF
D: NA; V: TRBV5-6; size: NA; J: TRBJ1-2; DNA: TGTGCCAGCAGCCCGGGACACCCAAACTATGGCTACACCTTC; CDR3: CASSPGHPNYGYTF
D: NA; V: TRBV13; size: NA; J: TRBJ1-1; DNA: TGTGCCAGCTGGGTGGGGGGCGCGAAGTACGGAGCTTTCTTT; CDR3: CASWVGGAKYGAFF
D: NA; V: TRBV5-1; size: NA; J: TRBJ2-2; DNA: TGCGCCAGCAGCTTGGGTAGGACCCAGGGGCTGTTTTTT; CDR3: CASSLGRTQGLFF
D: NA; V: TRBV6-5; size: NA; J: TRBJ2-5; DNA: TGTGCCAGCAGGACTCCCGGAGAGCAGACCCAGTACTTC; CDR3: CASRTPGEQTQYF
D: NA; V: TRBV5-1; size: NA; J: TRBJ2-1; DNA: TGCGCCAGCAGCCCACCCAGCCGGGGCCATGAGCAGTTCTTC; CDR3: CASSPPSRGHEQFF
D: NA; V: TRBV2; size: few; J: TRBJ1-1; DNA: TGTGCCAGCAGTGCGGAGGACAGACCCAACACTGAAGCTTTCTTT; CDR3: CASSAEDRPNTEAFF
D: NA; V: TRBV7-2; size: NA; J: TRBJ2-1; DNA: TGTGCCAGCAGCCTCCCCAGTCGGCGAATAAGCTCCTACAATGAGCAGTTCTTC; CDR3: CASSLPSRRISSYNEQFF
D: TRBD1; V: TRBV29-1; size: once; J: TRBJ1-2; DNA: TGCAGCGTGGACGGGGGACAGCCCACAGGGAACTATGGCTACACCTTC; CDR3: CSVDGGQPTGNYGYTF
D: NA; V: TRBV19; size: NA; J: TRBJ2-2; DNA: TGTGCCAGTAGTATAAGGGTCACCGGGGAGCTGTTTTTT; CDR3: CASSIRVTGELFF
D: TRBD1; V: TRBV3-1/TRBV3-2; size: NA; J: TRBJ2-1; DNA: TGTGCCAGCAGCCCCGGGACAGGGGGTCTTGAGCAGTTCTTC; CDR3: CASSPGTGGLEQFF
D: TRBD1; V: TRBV28; size: NA; J: TRBJ1-5; DNA: TGTGCCAGCAGACCTCCTCCGGGACAGGGGAACAATCAGCCCCAGCATTTT; CDR3: CASRPPPGQGNNQPQHF
D: NA; V: TRBV21-1; size: NA; J: TRBJ1-2; DNA: TGTGCCAGCAGCAAGCGACGTCACTATGGCTACACCTTC; CDR3: CASSKRRHYGYTF
D: NA; V: TRBV9; size: NA; J: TRBJ2-3; DNA: TGTGCCAGCAGCGTCACAGCTAGCACAGATACGCAGTATTTT; CDR3: CASSVTASTDTQYF
D: NA; V: TRBV3-1/TRBV3-2; size: NA; J: TRBJ1-1; DNA: TGTGCCAGCAGCGAGACAGTTCCCACTGAAGCTTTCTTT; CDR3: CASSETVPTEAFF
D: NA; V: TRBV6-5; size: NA; J: TRBJ2-1; DNA: TGTGCCAGCTCTGGCGTGGGGTACAATGAGCAGTTCTTC; CDR3: CASSGVGYNEQFF
D: TRBD1; V: TRBV5-1; size: NA; J: TRBJ1-4; DNA: TGCGCCAGCAGCGCACGGACAGGGGAGGGTGAAAAACTGTTTTTT; CDR3: CASSARTGEGEKLFF
D: NA; V: TRBV27; size: NA; J: TRBJ1-5; DNA: TGTGCCAGCAGTTTTGGAGGGAGACAGCCCCAGCATTTT; CDR3: CASSFGGRQPQHF
D: TRBD2; V: TRBV18; size: NA; J: TRBJ2-2; DNA: TGTGCCAGCTCACCACGGACTAGCGGGAGTAAAGGGACCGGGGAGCTGTTTTTT; CDR3: CASSPRTSGSKGTGELFF
D: NA; V: TRBV19; size: NA; J: TRBJ1-1; DNA: TGTGCCAGTAGTATTAAACTTGAGGGACACTTCATACTTGGCTGCGCTTTGAACACTGAAGCTTTCTTT; CDR3: CASSIKLEGHFILGCALNTEAFF
D: TRBD1; V: TRBV11-3; size: once; J: TRBJ2-2; DNA: TGTGCCAGCAGCCATCGACAGGGTAACACCGGGGAGCTGTTTTTT; CDR3: CASSHRQGNTGELFF
D: NA; V: TRBV20-1; size: NA; J: TRBJ2-3; DNA: TGCAGTGCTAGTAGTCTAGCTGGCACAGATACGCAGTATTTT; CDR3: CSASSLAGTDTQYF
D: TRBD2; V: TRBV5-1; size: NA; J: TRBJ2-1; DNA: TGCGCCAGCAGCAGAGCGGGAGGGGAGGATGAGCAGTTCTTC; CDR3: CASSRAGGEDEQFF
D: NA; V: TRBV19; size: NA; J: TRBJ1-2; DNA: TGTGCCAGTAGCCCCTCCAAGGGTTATGGCTACACCTTC; CDR3: CASSPSKGYGYTF
D: NA; V: TRBV11-2; size: NA; J: TRBJ1-1; DNA: TGTGCCAGCAGCCTACAGGGAGTTTTCACTGAAGCTTTCTTT; CDR3: CASSLQGVFTEAFF
D: NA; V: TRBV27; size: NA; J: TRBJ2-7; DNA: TGTGCCAGCAGTTTGAAGCCTTCCTACGAGCAGTACTTC; CDR3: CASSLKPSYEQYF
D: NA; V: TRBV28; size: NA; J: TRBJ2-5; DNA: TGTGCCAGCAGTTTATGGGTTGCGGCGCAAGAGACCCAGTACTTC; CDR3: CASSLWVAAQETQYF
D: TRBD2; V: TRBV27; size: NA; J: TRBJ2-1; DNA: TGTGCCAGCAGCCGCGGGAGGTTAAGCTCCTACAATGAGCAGTTCTTC; CDR3: CASSRGRLSSYNEQFF
D: TRBD1; V: TRBV25-1; size: NA; J: TRBJ1-2; DNA: TGTGCCAGCAGTGACCCGGGACAGGGTATGACGGGCTACACCTTC; CDR3: CASSDPGQGMTGYTF
D: TRBD1; V: TRBV2; size: NA; J: TRBJ1-1; DNA: TGTGCCAGCAGCTTCAAGGGGGCCCTGAACACTGAAGCTTTCTTT; CDR3: CASSFKGALNTEAFF
D: NA; V: TRBV9; size: NA; J: TRBJ2-7; DNA: TGTGCCAGCAGCCCCATGGTGGCTAGCGTCTCCTACGAGCAGTACTTC; CDR3: CASSPMVASVSYEQYF
D: NA; V: TRBV2; size: once; J: TRBJ2-7; DNA: TGTGCCAGCAGTTGGATTAGCCTTCCCAGGCGCGAGCAGTACTTC; CDR3: CASSWISLPRREQYF
D: NA; V: TRBV5-5; size: NA; J: TRBJ2-1; DNA: TGTGCCAGCAGCTTGAGTAGGGACCAGCAGTTCTTC; CDR3: CASSLSRDQQFF
D: NA; V: TRBV4-2; size: NA; J: TRBJ2-1; DNA: TGTGCCAGCAGCCAAGAGACGGGCGGGGTGCAGTTCTTC; CDR3: CASSQETGGVQFF
D: NA; V: TRBV6-5; size: NA; J: TRBJ1-2; DNA: TGTGCCAGCAGTTACGGGACGGTGTATGGCTACACCTTC; CDR3: CASSYGTVYGYTF
D: NA; V: TRBV11-3; size: NA; J: TRBJ2-1; DNA: TGTGCCAGCAGCTTAGATACCCGGGGTGAGCAGTTCTTC; CDR3: CASSLDTRGEQFF
D: NA; V: TRBV7-3; size: NA; J: TRBJ1-1; DNA: TGTGCCAGTTCCCAACGGCAGGGGCAAGCTTTCTTT; CDR3: CASSQRQGQAFF
D: TRBD1; V: TRBV7-2; size: few; J: TRBJ2-5; DNA: TGTGCCAGCACCTCGCAAAGGGACAGGGGAATAGAGACCCAGTACTTC; CDR3: CASTSQRDRGIETQYF
D: NA; V: TRBV12-3/TRBV12-4; size: NA; J: TRBJ1-6; DNA: TGTGCCAGCAATACAGGACATAATTCACCCCTCCACTTT; CDR3: CASNTGHNSPLHF
D: NA; V: TRBV7-9; size: NA; J: TRBJ1-5; DNA: TGTGCCAGCAGCTTAGAGGGGCGTCAGCCCCAGCATTTT; CDR3: CASSLEGRQPQHF
D: TRBD1; V: TRBV2; size: NA; J: TRBJ1-6; DNA: TGTGCCAGCATTCGGGACAGGGGCTCCTATAATTCACCCCTCCACTTT; CDR3: CASIRDRGSYNSPLHF
D: NA; V: TRBV3-1/TRBV3-2; size: NA; J: TRBJ1-2; DNA: TGTGCCAGCAGCCCCCTAAGTATGGGTGATTATGGCTACACCTTC; CDR3: CASSPLSMGDYGYTF
D: NA; V: TRBV6-5; size: NA; J: TRBJ2-3; DNA: TGTGCCAGCAACGGGCCTAGAGATGGTCCAGATACGCAGTATTTT; CDR3: CASNGPRDGPDTQYF
D: TRBD1; V: TRBV4-1; size: NA; J: TRBJ1-1; DNA: TGCGCCAGCAGCCATTCGACAGGGTTGAACACTGAAGCTTTCTTT; CDR3: CASSHSTGLNTEAFF
D: NA; V: TRBV15; size: NA; J: TRBJ2-7; DNA: TGTGCCACCAGCAGAGTAAAGGCGGGGAATTCCTACGAGCAGTACTTC; CDR3: CATSRVKAGNSYEQYF
D: NA; V: TRBV2; size: NA; J: TRBJ1-5; DNA: TGTGCCAGCAGTACGCCCGACCGGGCCCAGCATTTT; CDR3: CASSTPDRAQHF
D: TRBD1; V: TRBV27; size: NA; J: TRBJ1-1; DNA: TGTGCCAGCAGCCGACCGGGACAGGGATTTTCTGAAGCTTTCTTT; CDR3: CASSRPGQGFSEAFF
D: NA; V: TRBV7-8; size: NA; J: TRBJ2-3; DNA: TGTGCCAGCAGCCCCTACACAGATACGCAGTATTTT; CDR3: CASSPYTDTQYF
D: NA; V: TRBV2; size: NA; J: TRBJ1-1; DNA: TGTGCCAGCTGCCGGGGGGACGCCGGGGCCACTGAAGCTTTCTTT; CDR3: CASCRGDAGATEAFF
D: TRBD2; V: TRBV19; size: NA; J: TRBJ2-7; DNA: TGTGCCAGTAGCCGGACTAGTACAACCTACGAGCAGTACTTC; CDR3: CASSRTSTTYEQYF
D: NA; V: TRBV28; size: NA; J: TRBJ1-2; DNA: TGTGCCAGCAGTTTAGGCCCCACGGGGGCCGGCTATGGCTACACCTTC; CDR3: CASSLGPTGAGYGYTF
D: NA; V: TRBV5-6; size: NA; J: TRBJ1-1; DNA: TGTGCCAGCAGCTTAAGGGGAGGCACTGAAGCTTTCTTT; CDR3: CASSLRGGTEAFF
D: NA; V: TRBV6-1; size: NA; J: TRBJ2-5; DNA: TGTGCCAGCAGTGAGGCGACTTCTAATGTCCGGACCCAGTACTTC; CDR3: CASSEATSNVRTQYF
D: NA; V: TRBV7-9; size: few; J: TRBJ1-2; DNA: TGTGCCAGCAGCCAAGACGGGAACTATGGCTACACCTTC; CDR3: CASSQDGNYGYTF